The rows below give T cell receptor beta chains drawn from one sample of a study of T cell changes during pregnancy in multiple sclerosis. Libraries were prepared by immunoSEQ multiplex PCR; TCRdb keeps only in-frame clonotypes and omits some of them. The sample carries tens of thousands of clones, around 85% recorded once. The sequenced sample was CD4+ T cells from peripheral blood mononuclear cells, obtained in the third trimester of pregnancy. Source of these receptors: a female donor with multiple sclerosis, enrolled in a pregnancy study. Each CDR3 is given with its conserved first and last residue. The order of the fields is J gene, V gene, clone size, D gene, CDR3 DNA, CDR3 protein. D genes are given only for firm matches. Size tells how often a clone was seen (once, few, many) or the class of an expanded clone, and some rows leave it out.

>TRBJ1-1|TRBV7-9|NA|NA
TGTGCCAGCAGCTTACGCTATGGGCCGACACCAAACACTGAAGCTTTCTTT
CASSLRYGPTPNTEAFF
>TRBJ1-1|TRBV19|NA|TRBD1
TGTGCCAGTAGCTCACCGACAGGGGGGAATACTGAAGCTTTCTTT
CASSSPTGGNTEAFF
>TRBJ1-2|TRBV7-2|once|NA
TGTGCCAGCAGCTTAGAACAGCTAAATAACTATGGCTACACCTTC
CASSLEQLNNYGYTF
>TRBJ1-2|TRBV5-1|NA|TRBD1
TGCGCCAGCAGCTTGGGAGGGGGCCGGGGAGGCTACACCTTC
CASSLGGGRGGYTF
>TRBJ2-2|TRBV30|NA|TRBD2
TGTGCCTGGAGTGGAAGGGTCAGCGGGAGGTCGAACACCGGGGAGCTGTTTTTT
CAWSGRVSGRSNTGELFF
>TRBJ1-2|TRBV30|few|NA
TGTGCCTGGAGGTTGGGGGGGTATGGCTACACCTTC
CAWRLGGYGYTF
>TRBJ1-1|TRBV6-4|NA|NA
TGTGCCAGCAGTGTCCTTCCCCTCTTACAGGGCGGGAACACTGAAGCTTTCTTT
CASSVLPLLQGGNTEAFF
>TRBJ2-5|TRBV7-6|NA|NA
TGTGCCAGCAGCCGGACCAGGGAGGAAGGAGAGACCCAGTACTTC
CASSRTREEGETQYF
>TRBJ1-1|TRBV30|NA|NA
TGTGCCTGGAGTCGAGTCAACACTGAAGCTTTCTTT
CAWSRVNTEAFF
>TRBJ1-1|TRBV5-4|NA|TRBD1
TGTGCCAGCAGCCGAGCAGGGGGCGCGGACACTGAAGCTTTCTTT
CASSRAGGADTEAFF
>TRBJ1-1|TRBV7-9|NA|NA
TGTGCCAGCAGCTTAGACCCCCCAGGCACTGAAGCTTTCTTT
CASSLDPPGTEAFF
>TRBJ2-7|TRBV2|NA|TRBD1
TGTGCCAGCAGTGTGAGGACAGGGGGCACGGACTTC
CASSVRTGGTDF
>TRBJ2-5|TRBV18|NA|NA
TGTGCCAGCTCGCCAGGGGCCACGACGCAGACCCAGTACTTC
CASSPGATTQTQYF
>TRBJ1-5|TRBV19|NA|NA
TGTGCCAGTAGTATAATTTCCTTGGGGCGGCAGCCCCAGCATTTT
CASSIISLGRQPQHF
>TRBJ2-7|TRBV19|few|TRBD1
TGTGCCACCGAGGGGGGACAGGGCATCAACAACGAGCAGTACTTC
CATEGGQGINNEQYF
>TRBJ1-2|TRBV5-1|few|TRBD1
TGCGCCAGCAGCTTCGGGACAGGGGGCTATGGCTACACCTTC
CASSFGTGGYGYTF
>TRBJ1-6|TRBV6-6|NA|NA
TGTGCCAGCAGATCTGACAGTTCACCCCTCCACTTT
CASRSDSSPLHF
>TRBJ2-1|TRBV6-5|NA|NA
TGTGCCAGCAGTTACTCGGGACATAATCAGTTCTTC
CASSYSGHNQFF
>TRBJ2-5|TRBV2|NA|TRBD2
TGTGCCAGCGGGAGGGAACAAGAGACCCAGTACTTC
CASGREQETQYF
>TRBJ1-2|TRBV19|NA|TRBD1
TGTGCCAGCAGACAGGGATACTTTAACTATGGCTACACCTTC
CASRQGYFNYGYTF
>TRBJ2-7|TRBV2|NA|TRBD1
TGTGCCAGCAGGTCCGGGACAGGGACCTACGAGCAGTACTTC
CASRSGTGTYEQYF
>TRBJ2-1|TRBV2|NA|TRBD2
TGTGCCAGCAGTGAGGAAAGCGGGAGCTACAATGAGCAGTTCTTC
CASSEESGSYNEQFF
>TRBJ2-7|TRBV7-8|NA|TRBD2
TGTGCCAGCGGGCCGGGGGGAGGGTACGAGCAGTACTTC
CASGPGGGYEQYF
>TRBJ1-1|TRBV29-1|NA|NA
TGCAGCGTAGTCAGGGGATACACTGAAGCTTTCTTT
CSVVRGYTEAFF
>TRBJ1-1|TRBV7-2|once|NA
TGTGCCAGCAGCCTAGGATTACAGGCGAACACTGAAGCTTTCTTT
CASSLGLQANTEAFF
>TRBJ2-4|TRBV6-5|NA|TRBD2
TGTGCCAGCAGTTACTCGGGTGGGGGGGAGGGAAACATTCAGTACTTC
CASSYSGGGEGNIQYF
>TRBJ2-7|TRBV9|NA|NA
TGTGCCAGCAGCGTAAAACAGGGGCGGGATTACGAGCAGTACTTC
CASSVKQGRDYEQYF
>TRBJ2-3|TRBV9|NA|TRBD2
TGTGCCAGCAGCTTAGCGGGGGGCAGCAACACAGATACGCAGTATTTT
CASSLAGGSNTDTQYF
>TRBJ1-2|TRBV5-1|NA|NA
TGCGCCAGCAGCTACGCACCACAGGTCTATGGCTACACCTTC
CASSYAPQVYGYTF
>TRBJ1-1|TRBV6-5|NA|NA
TGTGCCACCGCGGGGTTGAACACTGAAGCTTTCTTT
CATAGLNTEAFF
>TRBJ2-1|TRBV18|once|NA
TGTGCCAGCTCAGAGAGAACAGGGAACTACAATGAGCAGTTCTTC
CASSERTGNYNEQFF
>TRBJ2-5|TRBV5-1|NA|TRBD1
TGCGCCAGCAGCTTGGCCCCAGGGGGTACAGAGACCCAGTACTTC
CASSLAPGGTETQYF
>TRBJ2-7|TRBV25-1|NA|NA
TGTGCCAGCAGTGAATCAGGCCCCTACGAGCAGTACTTC
CASSESGPYEQYF
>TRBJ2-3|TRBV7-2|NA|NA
TGTGCCAGCAGCTTATGGGGGCAGGCCACAGATACGCAGTATTTT
CASSLWGQATDTQYF
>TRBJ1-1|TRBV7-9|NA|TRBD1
TGTGCCAGCAGCTTACCCCAGGGGGTGGCTGAAGCTTTCTTT
CASSLPQGVAEAFF